A selection of T cell receptor beta chains follows, all from one sample in a study of T cell changes during pregnancy in multiple sclerosis. Measured with immunoSEQ multiplex PCR; TCRdb has only the in-frame clones, and not every one. The sample lists approximately 27,000 clones; roughly nine tenths were seen once. The material sequenced was CD8+ T cells from peripheral blood mononuclear cells, taken before pregnancy. All receptors come from a female donor with multiple sclerosis, enrolled in a pregnancy study. Both conserved end residues are part of each CDR3. Each record gives: D gene, V gene, clone size, J gene, CDR3 DNA, CDR3 protein. A D gene is named only where the DNA matches it firmly. Clone size is shown for a subset of rows, as once, few, many or a class of expanded clone.

D: .
V: TRBV2
size: .
J: TRBJ2-2
DNA: TGTGCCAGCAGTGCCGCGACAGGCGCGATGGGGTATTGGGACACCGGGGAGCTGTTTTTT
CDR3: CASSAATGAMGYWDTGELFF

D: .
V: TRBV9
size: .
J: TRBJ1-3
DNA: TGTGCCAGCAGCATACAGGGCTCTGGAAACACCATATATTTT
CDR3: CASSIQGSGNTIYF

D: TRBD2
V: TRBV11-2
size: .
J: TRBJ2-3
DNA: TGTGCCAGCAGCTTAGAAGGCGGTTTTCGCGGGGGGCAGTATTTT
CDR3: CASSLEGGFRGGQYF

D: .
V: TRBV7-9
size: few
J: TRBJ1-1
DNA: TGTGCCAGCAGCCCGGGGAGGGGGTGGGGCACTGAAGCTTTCTTT
CDR3: CASSPGRGWGTEAFF

D: .
V: TRBV15
size: .
J: TRBJ1-5
DNA: TGTGCCACCAGCAGAGTTGAGACAAGTCATCAGCCCCAGCATTTT
CDR3: CATSRVETSHQPQHF

D: .
V: TRBV4-1
size: .
J: TRBJ1-5
DNA: TGCGCCAGCAGCCAAGAGACTACATTAAATCAGCCCCAGCATTTT
CDR3: CASSQETTLNQPQHF

D: .
V: TRBV7-9
size: .
J: TRBJ1-1
DNA: TGTGCCAGCAGCAAAATAACAGTTCTGAACACTGAAGCTTTCTTT
CDR3: CASSKITVLNTEAFF

D: TRBD2
V: TRBV6-1
size: medium-sized
J: TRBJ2-3
DNA: TGTGCCAGCAGTGAACTAGCGGGGGGGCCAGATACGCAGTATTTT
CDR3: CASSELAGGPDTQYF

D: TRBD2
V: TRBV11-2
size: .
J: TRBJ2-1
DNA: TGTGCCAGCAGCTTCCTAGCGGGATCCTACAATGAGCAGTTCTTC
CDR3: CASSFLAGSYNEQFF

D: .
V: TRBV11-2
size: .
J: TRBJ2-3
DNA: TGTGCCAGCATACACCTGGCACAGACAGATACGCAGTATTTT
CDR3: CASIHLAQTDTQYF

D: .
V: TRBV7-9
size: .
J: TRBJ2-7
DNA: TGTGCCAGCAGCCCTTTAGCGGTCGAGCAGTACTTC
CDR3: CASSPLAVEQYF

D: TRBD1
V: TRBV9
size: .
J: TRBJ2-7
DNA: TGTGCCAGCAGCGTAGGGGGACAGGGCTACGAGCAGTACTTC
CDR3: CASSVGGQGYEQYF

D: TRBD1
V: TRBV27
size: many
J: TRBJ1-2
DNA: TGTGCCAGCAGTCTCCACCTCGGACAGGGGGGATTATATGGCTACACCTTC
CDR3: CASSLHLGQGGLYGYTF

D: .
V: TRBV6-6
size: few
J: TRBJ2-6
DNA: TGTGCCAGCAGTTACTCTCCCTCGGGGGGGGCCAACGTCCTGACTTTC
CDR3: CASSYSPSGGANVLTF

D: TRBD2
V: TRBV11-2
size: .
J: TRBJ2-1
DNA: TGTGCCAGCAGCTTACTAGCGGGGGGGGGCAATGAGCAGTTCTTC
CDR3: CASSLLAGGGNEQFF

D: .
V: TRBV20-1
size: once
J: TRBJ2-5
DNA: TGCAGTGGGAGGCTAGGAGAGACCCAGTACTTC
CDR3: CSGRLGETQYF

D: TRBD2
V: TRBV6-4
size: .
J: TRBJ2-3
DNA: TGTGCCAGCAGCCCTAGCGGGGGGGCCGCAGATACGCAGTATTTT
CDR3: CASSPSGGAADTQYF

D: .
V: TRBV9
size: .
J: TRBJ2-2
DNA: TGTGCCAGCAGCGCCCTGACAGAACCCACCGGGGAGCTGTTTTTT
CDR3: CASSALTEPTGELFF

D: TRBD1
V: TRBV9
size: .
J: TRBJ1-5
DNA: TGTGCCAGCAGCCCGGACAGGGAACGTTATCAGCCCCAGCATTTT
CDR3: CASSPDRERYQPQHF

D: .
V: TRBV5-6
size: .
J: TRBJ2-3
DNA: TGTGCCAGCAGCTTGGTTGGGCCGACGCAGTATTTT
CDR3: CASSLVGPTQYF

D: .
V: TRBV11-2
size: .
J: TRBJ2-7
DNA: TGTGCCAGCAGCTTGGGGGGAACAGGAGCCTACGAGCAGTACTTC
CDR3: CASSLGGTGAYEQYF

D: .
V: TRBV13
size: .
J: TRBJ2-1
DNA: TGTGCCAGCAGCTTACCCCCGTGGGGCAGACCCAGCTCCTACAATGAGCAGTTCTTC
CDR3: CASSLPPWGRPSSYNEQFF

D: TRBD1
V: TRBV25-1
size: .
J: TRBJ1-3
DNA: TGTGCCAGCACCTCGGACAGGGTCGGAAACACCATATATTTT
CDR3: CASTSDRVGNTIYF

D: .
V: TRBV28
size: .
J: TRBJ1-2
DNA: TGTGCCAGCAGTTTACGAGGGCGAGGCTACACCTTC
CDR3: CASSLRGRGYTF

D: .
V: TRBV5-1
size: .
J: TRBJ2-7
DNA: TGCGCCAGCAGCTTGGGGGCCCGCTACGAGCAGTACTTC
CDR3: CASSLGARYEQYF

D: .
V: TRBV7-6
size: .
J: TRBJ2-5
DNA: TGTGCCAGCAGCCCTTGGACAAAACAAGAGACCCAGTACTTC
CDR3: CASSPWTKQETQYF

D: TRBD2
V: TRBV15
size: .
J: TRBJ2-3
DNA: TGTGCCACCAGCCCTAGCGGGGGGGCCACAGATACGCAGTATTTT
CDR3: CATSPSGGATDTQYF

D: TRBD1
V: TRBV6-1
size: .
J: TRBJ1-2
DNA: TGTGCCAGCTGGGGGTGGGACAGTAGCCTCTATGGCTACACCTTC
CDR3: CASWGWDSSLYGYTF

D: .
V: TRBV27
size: .
J: TRBJ1-5
DNA: TGTGCCAGCAGCCCTTGGGGAGGAGCTTTAAGACCCCAGCATTTT
CDR3: CASSPWGGALRPQHF

D: .
V: TRBV28
size: once
J: TRBJ1-5
DNA: TGTGCCAGCAGTTTTTCGGTCTTCAATCAGCCCCAGCATTTT
CDR3: CASSFSVFNQPQHF

D: TRBD2
V: TRBV6-5
size: once
J: TRBJ2-2
DNA: TGTGCCAGCAGTGAGACTAGCGACACCGGGGAGCTGTTTTTT
CDR3: CASSETSDTGELFF

D: TRBD1
V: TRBV13
size: .
J: TRBJ2-3
DNA: TGTGCCAGCAGCTTCTCGACAGGGGGTAGCACAGATACGCAGTATTTT
CDR3: CASSFSTGGSTDTQYF

D: .
V: TRBV30
size: .
J: TRBJ2-7
DNA: TGTGCCTGGAGTAGGGGGTTATCCTACGAGCAGTACTTC
CDR3: CAWSRGLSYEQYF

D: .
V: TRBV27
size: .
J: TRBJ2-7
DNA: TGTGCCAGCAGCCCCCGGGGCTCCTACGAGCAGTACTTC
CDR3: CASSPRGSYEQYF

D: TRBD2
V: TRBV7-3
size: .
J: TRBJ2-3
DNA: TGTGCCAGCAGCTTAAGCGGGGGGCCGTACACAGATACGCAGTATTTT
CDR3: CASSLSGGPYTDTQYF

D: TRBD2
V: TRBV7-2
size: .
J: TRBJ2-1
DNA: TGTGCCAGCAGCTTATTGAAGAGGACTAGCGGGGAGTTCTTC
CDR3: CASSLLKRTSGEFF

D: TRBD2
V: TRBV6-4
size: .
J: TRBJ2-3
DNA: TGTGCCAGTTCTAGCGGCCCCCACACAGATACGCAGTATTTT
CDR3: CASSSGPHTDTQYF

D: TRBD1
V: TRBV4-1
size: .
J: TRBJ1-4
DNA: TGCGCCAGCAGCCAACGGGGGACAGGTAATTACGAAAAACTGTTTTTT
CDR3: CASSQRGTGNYEKLFF

D: TRBD2
V: TRBV11-2
size: .
J: TRBJ2-5
DNA: TGTGCCAGCAACGGCTGGGGGGAGGGGACCCAGTACTTC
CDR3: CASNGWGEGTQYF

D: .
V: TRBV7-9
size: .
J: TRBJ1-3
DNA: TGTGCCAGCAGCCGCGTGAAGGGGGAATTAAGCTCTGGAAACACCATATATTTT
CDR3: CASSRVKGELSSGNTIYF

D: .
V: TRBV28
size: .
J: TRBJ1-1
DNA: TGTGCCAGCAGTCGAGGGAACACTGAAGCTTTCTTT
CDR3: CASSRGNTEAFF

D: .
V: TRBV15
size: .
J: TRBJ2-2
DNA: TGTGCCACCAGCAGAGCCTATGTCACCGGGGAGCTGTTTTTT
CDR3: CATSRAYVTGELFF

D: .
V: TRBV4-1
size: .
J: TRBJ1-1
DNA: TGCGCCAGCACTCGTCCGGGACAAATCTCAACTGAAGCTTTCTTT
CDR3: CASTRPGQISTEAFF

D: .
V: TRBV18
size: .
J: TRBJ1-4
DNA: TGTGCCAGCTCACCCAGGGTTAATGAAAAACTGTTTTTT
CDR3: CASSPRVNEKLFF